Listed below are T cell receptor beta chains from one sample, sequenced in a study of OX40 agonist ivuxolimab in advanced cancers. Produced via immunoSEQ multiplex PCR; TCRdb's table is partial and in-frame only. The table records around 20,000 clones, about nine tenths of them present only once. The sequencing here drew on CD4+ or CD8+ T cells sorted from blood, taken in a trial of the OX40 agonist ivuxolimab. All receptors come from an adult with an advanced solid tumor such as melanoma, head and neck, liver or kidney cancer. Each CDR3 is given with its conserved first and last residue. A D gene is named only where the DNA matches it firmly.

- TRBJ2-2 TRBV10-3 CAIKQGGGELFF TGTGCCATCAAGCAGGGTGGCGGGGAGCTGTTTTTT
- TRBJ1-5 TRBV4-2 CASSQEVPSNQPQHF TGTGCCAGCAGCCAAGAGGTCCCTAGCAATCAGCCCCAGCATTTT
- TRBJ2-5 TRBV7-9 CASSLLGETQYF TGTGCCAGCAGCTTACTCGGGGAGACCCAGTACTTC
TRBD1 TRBJ2-7 TRBV11-2 CASSLAGTGSHEQYF TGTGCCAGCAGCCTTGCCGGGACAGGGTCCCACGAGCAGTACTTC
- TRBJ2-5 TRBV7-7 CASSTPGGETQYF TGTGCTAGCAGCACCCCAGGCGGGGAGACCCAGTACTTC
- TRBJ1-2 TRBV4-2 CASSGGSTHYGYTF TGTGCCAGCAGTGGAGGCAGCACTCACTATGGCTACACCTTC
TRBD2 TRBJ2-1 TRBV5-1 CASSFSGRGNNEQFF TGCGCCAGCAGCTTCAGCGGGAGGGGGAACAATGAGCAGTTCTTC
- TRBJ1-1 TRBV11-2 CASSSPLGRGAAFF TGTGCCAGCAGCTCCCCCTTAGGGAGGGGGGCGGCTTTCTTT
- TRBJ2-1 TRBV4-2 CASSHRAVGDFEQFF TGTGCCAGCAGCCACCGGGCAGTCGGAGACTTTGAGCAGTTCTTC
- TRBJ2-7 TRBV15 CATSKATSTYEQYF TGTGCCACCAGCAAAGCGACTTCCACCTACGAGCAGTACTTC
TRBD2 TRBJ2-1 TRBV7-9 CASSSSGLAGEPYDEQFF TGTGCCAGCAGCTCGAGCGGACTAGCGGGAGAACCGTATGATGAGCAGTTCTTC